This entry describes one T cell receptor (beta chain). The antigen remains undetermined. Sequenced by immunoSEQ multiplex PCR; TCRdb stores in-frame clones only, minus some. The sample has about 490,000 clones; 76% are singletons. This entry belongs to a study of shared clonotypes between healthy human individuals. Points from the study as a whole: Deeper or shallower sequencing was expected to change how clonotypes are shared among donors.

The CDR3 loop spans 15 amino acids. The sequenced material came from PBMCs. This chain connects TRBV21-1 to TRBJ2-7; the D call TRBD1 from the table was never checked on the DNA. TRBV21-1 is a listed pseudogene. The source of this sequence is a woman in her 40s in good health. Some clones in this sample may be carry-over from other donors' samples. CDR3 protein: CASCPPGTGHYEQYF. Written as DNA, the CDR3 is TGTGCCAGCTGTCCTCCCGGGACAGGACACTACGAGCAGTACTTC.